This T cell receptor beta chain originates from a study of PD-1 blockade in mismatch repair-deficient tumors. Mismatch repair deficiency was confirmed in all patients, by PCR or immunohistochemistry. The protocol was immunoSEQ multiplex PCR, while the TCRdb copy is restricted to in-frame clones and leaves out a portion. Seen here are about 110,000 clones, around 80% observed once, and the top ten hold approximately 5%. CDR3 length: 14 amino acids. Trimming removed 3 bases from V and 6 bases from J, with 13 bases in between. Germline CDR1 and CDR2: SGHAT and FQNNGV. The V call is TRBV11-2, the J call TRBJ2-3, with a weak D call TRBD2 (5 bases). This clonotype was sampled from an adult with mismatch repair-deficient cancer. The sample was peripheral blood, taken roughly 60 weeks after starting pembrolizumab. The CDR3 spells CASSFTTRMDTQYF. The CDR3 nucleotides are TGTGCCAGCAGCTTCACAACTAGGATGGATACGCAGTATTTT.